This is a list of T cell receptor beta chains from one sample in a study of radiation and T cells in renal cell carcinoma. Some clones are missing from TCRdb's copy, which holds only in-frame ones; the method was immunoSEQ multiplex PCR. This sample has just over 15,000 clones, with 64% found just once. The material was tumor tissue, obtained from a patient whose treatment included radiotherapy and nephrectomy. The source is a woman aged 70-85 years with renal cell carcinoma. Both conserved end residues are part of each CDR3. Each record gives: J gene, V gene, D gene, clone size, CDR3 protein, CDR3 DNA. A D gene is named only where the DNA matches it firmly. Size tells how often a clone was seen (once, few, many) or the class of an expanded clone, and some rows leave it out.

>TRBJ2-7|TRBV9|.|once
CASSVEVRGFTYEQYF
TGTGCCAGCAGCGTAGAGGTTCGGGGATTCACGTACGAGCAGTACTTC
>TRBJ2-3|TRBV2|.|.
CASSGGVSTDTQYF
TGTGCCAGCAGTGGCGGAGTCAGCACAGATACGCAGTATTTT
>TRBJ1-3|TRBV5-5|.|.
CASSLGRGAGNTIYF
TGTGCCAGCAGCTTGGGGAGGGGCGCTGGAAACACCATATATTTT
>TRBJ2-7|TRBV6-1|TRBD2|.
CASSTLAGGPYEQYF
TGTGCCAGCAGTACTCTAGCGGGAGGGCCCTACGAGCAGTACTTC
>TRBJ2-3|TRBV5-4|TRBD2|few
CASSFIAGEGDTQYF
TGTGCCAGCAGCTTTATAGCGGGGGAGGGGGATACGCAGTATTTT
>TRBJ2-7|TRBV6-1|.|.
CAISSLTYEQYF
TGTGCCATCAGTAGCCTTACCTACGAGCAGTACTTC
>TRBJ1-2|TRBV19|.|.
CASSISIQSYGYTF
TGTGCCAGTAGTATAAGCATCCAGTCATATGGCTACACCTTC
>TRBJ1-4|TRBV15|.|few
CATSSTRGGNEKLFF
TGTGCCACCAGTTCTACGAGGGGAGGTAACGAAAAACTGTTTTTT
>TRBJ2-3|TRBV6-6|.|many
CASRFSDTQYF
TGTGCCAGCAGATTTTCAGATACGCAGTATTTT
>TRBJ1-5|TRBV4-1|.|.
CASSQDQEINQPQHF
TGCGCCAGCAGCCAAGATCAGGAAATCAATCAGCCCCAGCATTTT
>TRBJ2-3|TRBV30|.|.
CAWSVQENTQYF
TGTGCCTGGAGTGTACAGGAAAATACGCAGTATTTT
>TRBJ2-3|TRBV12-1|.|.
CASSFEGLAGLVADTQYF
TGTGCCAGCAGCTTTGAAGGGCTAGCGGGATTAGTGGCAGATACGCAGTATTTT
>TRBJ2-5|TRBV7-2|.|.
CASSLLGGMRAGETQYF
TGTGCCAGCAGCTTATTGGGGGGTATGAGGGCCGGAGAGACCCAGTACTTC
>TRBJ1-4|TRBV29-1|TRBD1|.
CSVGGGTDNEKLFF
TGCAGCGTTGGTGGGGGGACAGATAATGAAAAACTGTTTTTT
>TRBJ2-3|TRBV7-9|TRBD2|.
CASRAPSGASTDTQYF
TGTGCCAGCAGGGCGCCTAGCGGGGCCAGCACAGATACGCAGTATTTT
>TRBJ2-3|TRBV7-6|.|.
CASSFGRGDTQYF
TGTGCCAGCAGCTTCGGGCGGGGAGATACGCAGTATTTT
>TRBJ2-1|TRBV5-4|.|.
CAFQVSSSYNEQFF
TGTGCCTTCCAGGTCTCCAGCTCCTACAATGAGCAGTTCTTC
>TRBJ2-7|TRBV5-5|.|.
CASSRTTEGAYEQYF
TGTGCCAGCAGCAGAACTACCGAGGGAGCCTACGAGCAGTACTTC
>TRBJ2-2|TRBV19|.|.
CASRPKENTGELFF
TGTGCCAGTAGACCGAAGGAGAACACCGGGGAGCTGTTTTTT
>TRBJ2-3|TRBV6-5|.|few
CASRTPGGTDTQYF
TGTGCCAGCAGGACTCCGGGTGGCACAGATACGCAGTATTTT
>TRBJ2-5|TRBV29-1|.|.
CSVGGGQETQYF
TGCAGCGTTGGTGGCGGCCAAGAGACCCAGTACTTC
>TRBJ1-4|TRBV29-1|.|.
CSVATGSGEKLFF
TGCAGCGTCGCGACAGGCAGCGGTGAAAAACTGTTTTTT
>TRBJ2-7|TRBV4-2|.|.
CASSQDGTFSYEQYF
TGTGCCAGCAGCCAAGACGGGACATTCTCCTACGAGCAGTACTTC
>TRBJ1-1|TRBV5-1|.|.
CASSFVGAGLNTEAFF
TGCGCCAGCAGCTTTGTGGGGGCCGGGCTGAACACTGAAGCTTTCTTT
>TRBJ2-1|TRBV4-1|TRBD2|.
CASSQESSGVGEQFF
TGCGCCAGCAGCCAAGAGTCTAGCGGGGTGGGTGAGCAGTTCTTC
>TRBJ1-2|TRBV5-4|.|few
CASSIGAGYGYTF
TGTGCCAGCAGCATTGGGGCAGGCTATGGCTACACCTTC
>TRBJ2-3|TRBV10-2|TRBD2|.
CASRGTRSSSTDTQYF
TGCGCCAGCAGGGGGACTAGATCCTCCAGCACAGATACGCAGTATTTT
>TRBJ2-7|TRBV6-1|.|.
CASSPGRLYEQYF
TGTGCCAGCAGTCCGGGACGGCTCTACGAGCAGTACTTC
>TRBJ2-7|TRBV27|TRBD2|.
CASSLSAGGTYEQYF
TGTGCCAGCAGTTTAAGCGCGGGGGGAACCTACGAGCAGTACTTC